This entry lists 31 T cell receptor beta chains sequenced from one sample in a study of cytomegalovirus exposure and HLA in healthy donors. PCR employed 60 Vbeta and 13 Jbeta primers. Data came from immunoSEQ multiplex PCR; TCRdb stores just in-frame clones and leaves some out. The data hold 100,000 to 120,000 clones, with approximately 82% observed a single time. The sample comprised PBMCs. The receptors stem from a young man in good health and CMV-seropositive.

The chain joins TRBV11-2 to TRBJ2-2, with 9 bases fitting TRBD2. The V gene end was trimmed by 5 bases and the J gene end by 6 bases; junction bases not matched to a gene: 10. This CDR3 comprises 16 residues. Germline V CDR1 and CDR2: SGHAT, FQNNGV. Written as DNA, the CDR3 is TGTGCCAGCAGCGCTAGCGGGGCCCGTTATTCCGGGGAGCTGTTTTTT. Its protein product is CASSASGARYSGELFF.

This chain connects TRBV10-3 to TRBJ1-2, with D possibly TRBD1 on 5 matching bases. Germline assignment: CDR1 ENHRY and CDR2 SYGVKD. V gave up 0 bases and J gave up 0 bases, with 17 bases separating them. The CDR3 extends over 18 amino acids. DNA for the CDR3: TGTGCCATCAGTGAGTCGTCGGCAGGGATTATAGCTAACTATGGCTACACCTTC. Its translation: CAISESSAGIIANYGYTF.

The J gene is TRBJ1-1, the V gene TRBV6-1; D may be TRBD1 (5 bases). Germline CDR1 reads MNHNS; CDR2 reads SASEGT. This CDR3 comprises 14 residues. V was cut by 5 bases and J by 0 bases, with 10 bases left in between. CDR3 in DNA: TGTGCCAGCAGTTGGGGCCCGCTGAACACTGAAGCTTTCTTT. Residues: CASSWGPLNTEAFF.

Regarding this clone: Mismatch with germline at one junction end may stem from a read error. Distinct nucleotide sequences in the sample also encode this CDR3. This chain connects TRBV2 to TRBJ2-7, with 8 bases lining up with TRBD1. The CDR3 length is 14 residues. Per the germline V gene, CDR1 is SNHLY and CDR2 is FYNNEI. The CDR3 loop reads CASSFTGGAYEQYF. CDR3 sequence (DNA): TGCGCCAGCAGTTTCACAGGGGGAGCCTACGAGCAGTACTTC.

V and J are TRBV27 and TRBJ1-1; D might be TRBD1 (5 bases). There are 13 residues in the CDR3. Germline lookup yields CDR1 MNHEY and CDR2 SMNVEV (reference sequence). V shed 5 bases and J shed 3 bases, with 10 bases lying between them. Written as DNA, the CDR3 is TGTGCCAGCAGTGTTCAGGGTTACACTGAAGCTTTCTTT. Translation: CASSVQGYTEAFF.

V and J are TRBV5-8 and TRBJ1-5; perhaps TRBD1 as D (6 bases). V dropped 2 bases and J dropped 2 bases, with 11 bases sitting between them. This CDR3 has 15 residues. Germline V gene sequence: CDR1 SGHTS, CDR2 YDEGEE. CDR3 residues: CASSFRGWGNQPQHF. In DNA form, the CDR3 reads TGTGCCAGCAGCTTCAGGGGATGGGGCAATCAGCCCCAGCATTTT.

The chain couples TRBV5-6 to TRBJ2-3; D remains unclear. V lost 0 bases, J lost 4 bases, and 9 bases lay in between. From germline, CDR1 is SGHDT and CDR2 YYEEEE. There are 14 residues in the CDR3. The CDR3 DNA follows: TGTGCCAGCAGCTTGGATCGCTTAGCAGATACGCAGTATTTT. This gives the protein CASSLDRLADTQYF.

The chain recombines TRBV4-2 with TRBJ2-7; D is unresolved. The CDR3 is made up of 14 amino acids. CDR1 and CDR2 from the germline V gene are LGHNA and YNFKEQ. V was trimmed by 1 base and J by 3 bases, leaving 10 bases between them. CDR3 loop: CASSQGNTDYEQYF. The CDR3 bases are TGTGCCAGCAGCCAAGGAAATACAGACTACGAGCAGTACTTC.

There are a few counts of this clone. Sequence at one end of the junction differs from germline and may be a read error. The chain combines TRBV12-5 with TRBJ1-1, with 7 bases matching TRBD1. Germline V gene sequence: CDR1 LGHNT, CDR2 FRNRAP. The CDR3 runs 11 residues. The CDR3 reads CASGLDREAFF. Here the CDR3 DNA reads TGTGCTAGTGGCTTGGACAGGGAAGCTTTCTTT.

The CDR3 DNA is TGTGCCAGTTGTCGGGGGCCCAGGGGGCGGTCAGATACGCAGTATTTT. Protein product: CASCRGPRGRSDTQYF. This rearrangement joins TRBV5-5 to TRBJ2-3; 8 bases agree with TRBD1. The CDR3 spans 16 residues. CDR1 and CDR2 from the germline V gene are SGHKS and YYEKEE (reference sequence). Unmatched junction bases numbered 15, after V lost 8 bases and J lost 4 bases. The full variable domain, with the rest looked up from reference TRBV5-5 and TRBJ2-3, is DAGVTQSPTHLIKTRGQQVTLRCSPISGHKSVSWYQQVLGQGPQFIFQYYEKEERGRGNFPDRFSARQFPNYSSELNVNALLLGDSALYLCASCRGPRGRSDTQYFGPGTRLTVL.

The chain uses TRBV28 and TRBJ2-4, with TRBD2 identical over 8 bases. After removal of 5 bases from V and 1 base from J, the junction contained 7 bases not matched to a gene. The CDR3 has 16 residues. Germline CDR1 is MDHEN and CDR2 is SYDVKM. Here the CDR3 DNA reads TGTGCCAGCAGTCCCGGGGGGGCCAGGGCCAAAAACATTCAGTACTTC. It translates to CASSPGGARAKNIQYF.

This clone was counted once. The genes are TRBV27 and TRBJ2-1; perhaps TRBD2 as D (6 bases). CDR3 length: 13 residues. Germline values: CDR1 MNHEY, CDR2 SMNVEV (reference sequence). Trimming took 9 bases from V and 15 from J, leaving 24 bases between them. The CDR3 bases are TGTGCCAGTGGCCTTTTGGGGGGTTTTCCTCCGTTCTTC. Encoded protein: CASGLLGGFPPFF.

This CDR3 reads CASSPVEGLYNEQFF. For the CDR3, the DNA is TGTGCCAGCTCACCAGTTGAGGGACTCTACAATGAGCAGTTCTTC. The rearrangement links TRBV18 to TRBJ2-1; possibly TRBD2 for D (6 bases). CDR1 KGHSH and CDR2 LQKENI come from the germline V gene. CDR3 length equals 15 residues. With 2 bases removed from V and 3 bases from J, the gap between germline ends came to 11 bases. The full variable domain, in which reference TRBV18 and TRBJ2-1 provide the parts outside the CDR3, is NAGVMQNPRHLVRRRGQEARLRCSPMKGHSHVYWYRQLPEEGLKFMVYLQKENIIDESGMPKERFSAEFPKEGPSILRIQQVVRGDSAAYFCASSPVEGLYNEQFFGPGTRLTVL.

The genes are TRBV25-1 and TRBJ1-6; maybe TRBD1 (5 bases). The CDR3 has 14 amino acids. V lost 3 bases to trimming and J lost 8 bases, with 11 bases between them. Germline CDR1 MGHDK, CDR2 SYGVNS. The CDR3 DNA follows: TGTGCCAGCAGTGACGGAAGGGGTCATTCACCCCTCCACTTT. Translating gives CASSDGRGHSPLHF.

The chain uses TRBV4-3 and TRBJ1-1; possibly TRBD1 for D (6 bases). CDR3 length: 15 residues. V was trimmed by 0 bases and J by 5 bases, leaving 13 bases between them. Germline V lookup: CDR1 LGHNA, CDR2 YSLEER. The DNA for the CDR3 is TGCGCCAGCAGCCAAGATCTCGGGGGGCTTACTGAAGCTTTCTTT. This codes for CASSQDLGGLTEAFF.

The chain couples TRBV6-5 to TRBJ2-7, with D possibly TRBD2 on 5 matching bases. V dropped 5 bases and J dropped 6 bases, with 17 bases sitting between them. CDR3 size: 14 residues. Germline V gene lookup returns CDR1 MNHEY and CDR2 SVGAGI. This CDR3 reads CASSELVEGSEQYF. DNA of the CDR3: TGTGCCAGCAGTGAACTAGTTGAGGGCTCCGAGCAGTACTTC.

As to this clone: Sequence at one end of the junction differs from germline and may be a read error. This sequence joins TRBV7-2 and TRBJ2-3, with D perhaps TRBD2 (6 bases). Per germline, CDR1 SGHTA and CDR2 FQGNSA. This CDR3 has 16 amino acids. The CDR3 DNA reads TGTGCCAGCGGCTTAGGGCGGGGTTATTCCACAGATACGCAGTATTTT. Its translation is CASGLGRGYSTDTQYF.

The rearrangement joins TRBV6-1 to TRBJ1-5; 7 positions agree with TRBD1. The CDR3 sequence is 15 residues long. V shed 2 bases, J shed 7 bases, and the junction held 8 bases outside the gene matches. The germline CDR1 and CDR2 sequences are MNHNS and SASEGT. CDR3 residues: CASSEPTGARQPQHF. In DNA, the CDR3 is TGTGCCAGCAGTGAACCAACAGGGGCCCGGCAGCCCCAGCATTTT.

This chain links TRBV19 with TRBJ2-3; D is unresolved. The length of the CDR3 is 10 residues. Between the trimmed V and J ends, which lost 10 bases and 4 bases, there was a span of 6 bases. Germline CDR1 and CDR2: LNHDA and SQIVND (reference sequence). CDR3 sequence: CATRADTQYF. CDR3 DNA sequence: TGTGCCACTCGAGCAGATACGCAGTATTTT.

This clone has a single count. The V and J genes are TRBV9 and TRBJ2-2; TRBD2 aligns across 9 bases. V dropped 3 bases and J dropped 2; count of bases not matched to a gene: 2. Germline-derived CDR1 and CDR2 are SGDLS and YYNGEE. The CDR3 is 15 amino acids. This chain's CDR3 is CASSAGTSNTGELFF. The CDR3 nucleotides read TGTGCCAGCAGCGCAGGGACTAGCAACACCGGGGAGCTGTTTTTT.

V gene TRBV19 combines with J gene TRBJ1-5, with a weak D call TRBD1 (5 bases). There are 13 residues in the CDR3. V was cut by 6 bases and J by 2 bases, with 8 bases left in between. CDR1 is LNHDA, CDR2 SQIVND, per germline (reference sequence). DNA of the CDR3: TGTGCCAGTAGCCAGGGCGGCAATCAGCCCCAGCATTTT. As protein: CASSQGGNQPQHF.

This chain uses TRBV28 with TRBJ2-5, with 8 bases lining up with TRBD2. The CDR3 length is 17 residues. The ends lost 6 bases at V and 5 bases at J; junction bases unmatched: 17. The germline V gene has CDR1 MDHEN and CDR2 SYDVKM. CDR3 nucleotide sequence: TGTGCCAGCAGCCAACCCACCAGGGAGCGGGGGCGGGAGACCCAGTACTTC. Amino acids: CASSQPTRERGRETQYF.

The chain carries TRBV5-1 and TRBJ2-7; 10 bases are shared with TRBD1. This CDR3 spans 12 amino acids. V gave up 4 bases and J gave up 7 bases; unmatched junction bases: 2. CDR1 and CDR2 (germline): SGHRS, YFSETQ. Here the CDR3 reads CASSPDRGEQYF. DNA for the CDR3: TGCGCCAGCAGCCCGGACAGGGGGGAGCAGTACTTC. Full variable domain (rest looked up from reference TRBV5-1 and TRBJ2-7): KAGVTQTPRYLIKTRGQQVTLSCSPISGHRSVSWYQQTPGQGLQFLFEYFSETQRNKGNFPGRFSGRQFSNSRSEMNVSTLELGDSALYLCASSPDRGEQYFGPGTRLTVT.

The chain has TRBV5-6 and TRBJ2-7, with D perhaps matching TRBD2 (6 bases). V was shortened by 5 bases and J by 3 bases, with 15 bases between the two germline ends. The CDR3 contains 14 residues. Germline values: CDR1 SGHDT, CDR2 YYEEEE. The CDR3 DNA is TGTGCCAGCAGGGGGAGGCAGGGAAGCTACGAGCAGTACTTC. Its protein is CASRGRQGSYEQYF.

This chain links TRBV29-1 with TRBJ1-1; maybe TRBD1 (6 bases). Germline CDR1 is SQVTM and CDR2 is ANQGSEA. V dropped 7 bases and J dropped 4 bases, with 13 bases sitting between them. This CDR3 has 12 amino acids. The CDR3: CSAEDRPTEAFF. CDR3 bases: TGCAGCGCCGAGGACAGACCCACTGAAGCTTTCTTT.

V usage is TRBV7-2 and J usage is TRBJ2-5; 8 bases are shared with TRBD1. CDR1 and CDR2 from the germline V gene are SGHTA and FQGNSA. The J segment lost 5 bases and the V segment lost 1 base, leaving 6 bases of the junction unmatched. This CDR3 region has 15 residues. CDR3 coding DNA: TGTGCCAGCAGCTTAGGGGGACAGGATGCCGAGACCCAGTACTTC. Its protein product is CASSLGGQDAETQYF.

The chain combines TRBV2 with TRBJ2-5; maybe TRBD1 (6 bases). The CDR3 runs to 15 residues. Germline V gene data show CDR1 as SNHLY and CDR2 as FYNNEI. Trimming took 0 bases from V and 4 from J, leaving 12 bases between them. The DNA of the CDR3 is TGTGCCAGCAGTGAAGCGCTAGGGGGTGGAGAGACCCAGTACTTC. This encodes CASSEALGGGETQYF.

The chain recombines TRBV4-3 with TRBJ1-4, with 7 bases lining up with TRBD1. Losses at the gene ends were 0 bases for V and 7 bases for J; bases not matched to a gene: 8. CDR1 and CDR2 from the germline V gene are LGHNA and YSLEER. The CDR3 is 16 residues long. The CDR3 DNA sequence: TGCGCCAGCAGCCAAGAGGTCAGGGGGGCTGGTGAAAAACTGTTTTTT. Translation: CASSQEVRGAGEKLFF.

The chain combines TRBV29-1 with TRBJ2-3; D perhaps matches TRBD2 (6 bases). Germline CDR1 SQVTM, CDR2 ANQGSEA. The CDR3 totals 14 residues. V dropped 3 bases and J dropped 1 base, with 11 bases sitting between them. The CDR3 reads CSVEKERGTDTQYF. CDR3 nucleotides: TGCAGCGTTGAGAAGGAGCGGGGCACAGATACGCAGTATTTT.

The CDR3 DNA is TGTGCCACCCGGGGGAGGGGGGGGGTCACAGATACGCAGTATTTT. This gives the protein CATRGRGGVTDTQYF. The V gene is TRBV2, the J gene TRBJ2-3; D is possibly TRBD2 (7 bases). V shed 10 bases and J shed 2 bases, with 19 bases lying between them. Germline CDR1 SNHLY, CDR2 FYNNEI. The CDR3 totals 15 residues.

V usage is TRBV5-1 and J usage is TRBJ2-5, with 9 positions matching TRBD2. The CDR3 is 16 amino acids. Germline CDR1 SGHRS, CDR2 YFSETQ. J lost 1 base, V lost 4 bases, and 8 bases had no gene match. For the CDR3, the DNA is TGCGCCAGCAGCCCGTGGGCTAGCGGGACCCAAGAGACCCAGTACTTC. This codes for CASSPWASGTQETQYF.